This TCR beta chain is from a study of T cell repertoires in ileal Crohn's disease. Study-wide background: Postoperative therapy was given to about half: some eleven thiopurines, some 18 anti-TNF agents. Roughly 0.55 micrograms of biopsy DNA per sample underwent TCRB immunosequencing.

From germline, CDR1 is SGHTA and CDR2 FQGTGA. J gave up 10 bases and V 4 bases, and 8 bases lay outside the gene matches. The CDR3 contains 14 residues. Study observations and caveats: Sorted CD8 T cells held more high-frequency clones than CD4. Compared with non-smokers, active smokers at surgery showed more clonal expansions.

For this clone: What it binds is unknown.

Sequenced by immunoSEQ multiplex PCR; TCRdb stores in-frame clones only, minus some. Of about 16,000 clones in the sample, more than 85% are singletons; the top ten hold roughly 6.9%. Time point defined: inflamed ileum from the surgical specimen. The chain uses TRBV7-3 and TRBJ1-1; the match to TRBD1 covers 11 bases. This clonotype originated in an adult with Crohn's disease. The sequenced sample consisted of ileal tissue. In DNA, the CDR3 is TGTGCCAGCAGCTACGGGACAGGGGGGGACGTAGCTTTCTTT. Its protein is CASSYGTGGDVAFF.